Listed below are T cell receptor beta chains from one sample, sequenced in a study of a mutant IDH1 vaccine in newly diagnosed glioma. Clones were sequenced by immunoSEQ multiplex PCR, and TCRdb holds only the in-frame ones, with some missing. The data show about 68,000 clones, more than 70% seen once. These receptors have no identified antigens. Sequenced material: PBMCs, taken from a glioma patient whose treatment included an IDH1 peptide vaccine. Receptors were obtained from a man aged 18 to 30 with glioma. Both conserved end residues are part of each CDR3. Each record gives: D gene, V gene, clone size, J gene, CDR3 DNA, CDR3 protein. D genes are given only for firm matches. A row's size may be missing; if present it is once, few, many or a size class.

.	TRBV5-8	.	TRBJ1-3	TGTGCCAGCAGCTCAATAGACAGGCACTCTGGAAACACCATATATTTT	CASSSIDRHSGNTIYF
.	TRBV21-1	.	TRBJ2-3	TGTGCCAGCAGCTCAAAGCCGGGACAGTGCCCCTCTAGCACAGATACGCAGTATTTT	CASSSKPGQCPSSTDTQYF
.	TRBV27	.	TRBJ1-4	TGTGCCAGCAGTCCGGGGATCGGAAAACTGTTTTTT	CASSPGIGKLFF
.	TRBV19	.	TRBJ2-7	TGTGCCAGTAGTTCTAAGCGGGCCTACGAGCAGTACTTC	CASSSKRAYEQYF
TRBD1	TRBV6-5	.	TRBJ1-2	TGTGCCAGCAGCCCCAGGGGGCCAGGGTATGGCTACACCTTC	CASSPRGPGYGYTF
TRBD1	TRBV6-5	.	TRBJ1-6	TGTGCCAGCAGTTACTCGGGACAGGGGCGTTCACCCCTCCACTTT	CASSYSGQGRSPLHF
.	TRBV6-4	few	TRBJ1-1	TGTGCCAGCAGTTTACAGATGAACACTGAAGCTTTCTTT	CASSLQMNTEAFF
TRBD1	TRBV6-5	.	TRBJ1-3	TGTGCCAGCAGTGTGGACAGGGCTGGAAGCACCATATATTTT	CASSVDRAGSTIYF
TRBD1	TRBV28	.	TRBJ1-5	TGTGCCAGCAGTTCACTTCGAACAGGGGGAAATCAGCCCCAGCATTTT	CASSSLRTGGNQPQHF
.	TRBV18	.	TRBJ1-2	TGTGCCAGCTCACCAGAGGGGGGACATGGCTACACCTTC	CASSPEGGHGYTF
.	TRBV4-2	.	TRBJ1-4	TGTGCCAGCAGCCAAGTGGACGGGCCTAATGAAAAACTGTTTTTT	CASSQVDGPNEKLFF
.	TRBV30	once	TRBJ2-7	TGTGCCTGGAGCAGGGGATTAAGTGAGCAGTACTTC	CAWSRGLSEQYF
.	TRBV27	.	TRBJ2-5	TGTGCCAGCAGTACGGCAGCAAGAGGGACCCAGTACTTC	CASSTAARGTQYF
.	TRBV7-2	.	TRBJ2-3	TGTGCCAGCAGCTTGGGACACCAAATAAGCACAGATACGCAGTATTTT	CASSLGHQISTDTQYF
.	TRBV27	.	TRBJ2-5	TGTGCCAGCAGTTTAGGTACAGGGCCTCCACAAGAGACCCAGTACTTC	CASSLGTGPPQETQYF
.	TRBV7-6	.	TRBJ2-5	TGTGCCAGCAGCTTAGCGGTAGACAGGCAGGAGACCCAGTACTTC	CASSLAVDRQETQYF
.	TRBV30	.	TRBJ2-1	TGTGCCTGGAGTGGAGGGAGTCCCAGGGGGCAGTTCTTC	CAWSGGSPRGQFF
TRBD2	TRBV7-9	once	TRBJ2-1	TGTGCCAGCAGCTTTACGGGGGGGCCGGATAAACACAATGAGCAGTTCTTC	CASSFTGGPDKHNEQFF
TRBD1	TRBV6-1	.	TRBJ2-7	TGTGCCAGCAGTGAGGACAGGGTAAGCTCCTACGAGCAGTACTTC	CASSEDRVSSYEQYF
TRBD1	TRBV7-9	medium-sized	TRBJ1-1	TGTGCCAGCAGCCTAAGACAGGGGAAGAACACTGAAGCTTTCTTT	CASSLRQGKNTEAFF
.	TRBV30	.	TRBJ1-5	TGTGCCTGGAGTGAACAGCTTAACATCAATCAGCCCCAGCATTTT	CAWSEQLNINQPQHF
.	TRBV5-5	.	TRBJ2-6	TGTGCCAGCAGCGGAGCTGGGGGCACGTACTCTGGGGCCAACGTCCTGACTTTC	CASSGAGGTYSGANVLTF
.	TRBV27	once	TRBJ1-4	TGTGCCAGCGGGGATTCTTTAGGACTGTTTTTT	CASGDSLGLFF